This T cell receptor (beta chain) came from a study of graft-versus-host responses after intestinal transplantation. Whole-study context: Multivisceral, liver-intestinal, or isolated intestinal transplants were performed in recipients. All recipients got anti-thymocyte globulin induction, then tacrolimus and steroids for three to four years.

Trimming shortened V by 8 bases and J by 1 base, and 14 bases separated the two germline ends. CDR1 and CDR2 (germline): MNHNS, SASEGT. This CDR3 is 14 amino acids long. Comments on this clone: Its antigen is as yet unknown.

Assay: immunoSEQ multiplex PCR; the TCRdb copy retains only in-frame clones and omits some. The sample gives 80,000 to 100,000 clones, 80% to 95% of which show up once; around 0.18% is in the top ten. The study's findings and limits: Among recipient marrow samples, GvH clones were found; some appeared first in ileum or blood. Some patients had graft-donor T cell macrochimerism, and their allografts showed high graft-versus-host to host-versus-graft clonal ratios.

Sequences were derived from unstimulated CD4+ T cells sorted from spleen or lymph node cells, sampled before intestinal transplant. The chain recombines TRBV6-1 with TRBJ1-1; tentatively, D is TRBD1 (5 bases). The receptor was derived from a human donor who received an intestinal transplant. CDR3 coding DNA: TGTGCCAGCCAACAGGTCTTTGGGAACACTGAAGCTTTCTTT. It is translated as CASQQVFGNTEAFF.